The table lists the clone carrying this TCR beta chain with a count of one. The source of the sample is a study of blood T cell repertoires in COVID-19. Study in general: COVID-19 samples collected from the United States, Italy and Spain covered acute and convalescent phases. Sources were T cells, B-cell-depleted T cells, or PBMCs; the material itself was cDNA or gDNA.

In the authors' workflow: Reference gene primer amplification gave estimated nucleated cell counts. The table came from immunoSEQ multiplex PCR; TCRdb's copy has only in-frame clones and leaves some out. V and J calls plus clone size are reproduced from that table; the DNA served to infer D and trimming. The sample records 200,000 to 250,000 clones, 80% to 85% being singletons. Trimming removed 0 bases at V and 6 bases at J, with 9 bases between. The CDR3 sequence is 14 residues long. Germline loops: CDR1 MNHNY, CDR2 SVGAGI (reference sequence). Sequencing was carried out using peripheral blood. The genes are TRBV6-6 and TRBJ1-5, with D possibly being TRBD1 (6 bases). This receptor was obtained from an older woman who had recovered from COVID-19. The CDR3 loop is CASSYSTGIQPQHF. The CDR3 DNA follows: TGTGCCAGCAGTTACTCAACAGGGATTCAGCCCCAGCATTTT.